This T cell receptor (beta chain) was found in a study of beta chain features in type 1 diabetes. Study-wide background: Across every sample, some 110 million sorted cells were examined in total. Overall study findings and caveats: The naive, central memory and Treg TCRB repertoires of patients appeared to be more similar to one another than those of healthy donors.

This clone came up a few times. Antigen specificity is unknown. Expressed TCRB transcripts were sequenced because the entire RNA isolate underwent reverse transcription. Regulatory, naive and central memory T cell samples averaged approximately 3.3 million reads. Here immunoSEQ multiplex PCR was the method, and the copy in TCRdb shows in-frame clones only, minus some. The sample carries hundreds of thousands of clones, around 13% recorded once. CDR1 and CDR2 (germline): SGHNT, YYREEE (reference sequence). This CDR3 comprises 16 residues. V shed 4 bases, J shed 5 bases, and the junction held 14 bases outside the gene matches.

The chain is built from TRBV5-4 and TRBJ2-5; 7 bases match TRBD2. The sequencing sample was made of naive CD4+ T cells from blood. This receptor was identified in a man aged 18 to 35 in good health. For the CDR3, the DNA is TGTGCCAGCAGCCCCCTCCTAGCGGACATAGGGGAGACCCAGTACTTC. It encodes CASSPLLADIGETQYF.